This T cell receptor beta chain derives from a study of spatial heterogeneity in lung cancer. Study context: Samples were donated by 72 untreated early-stage non-small cell lung cancer patients. Beta-chain sequences consistently outnumbered alpha-chain sequences in detection. Findings of the study overall: Relative to follow-up, resection was when ubiquitous expanded tumor TCRs appeared more in blood.

Time point of the sample: blood at routine non-recurrence follow-up after resection. The sample holds many counts of this clonotype. Its antigen is not identified. Every TCR cDNA molecule bore a unique molecular identifier. One entry per CDR3 protein, called by TCRdb with MiXCR from the 5' RACE reads. The profile covers some 10,000 distinct CDR3 sequences, with about 21% appearing a single time and approximately 40% taken by the ten largest. V was pared by 3 bases and J by 7 bases, with 7 bases between. The CDR3 runs to 11 residues. The receptor comes from a male donor with early-stage non-small cell lung cancer. The chain employs TRBV12-3 or TRBV12-4 and TRBJ2-7, with D unresolved. Specimen: PBMCs, collected at follow-up. The CDR3 DNA is TGTGCCAGCAGTTTTGCGGCTGAGCAGTACTTC. Amino acids: CASSFAAEQYF.